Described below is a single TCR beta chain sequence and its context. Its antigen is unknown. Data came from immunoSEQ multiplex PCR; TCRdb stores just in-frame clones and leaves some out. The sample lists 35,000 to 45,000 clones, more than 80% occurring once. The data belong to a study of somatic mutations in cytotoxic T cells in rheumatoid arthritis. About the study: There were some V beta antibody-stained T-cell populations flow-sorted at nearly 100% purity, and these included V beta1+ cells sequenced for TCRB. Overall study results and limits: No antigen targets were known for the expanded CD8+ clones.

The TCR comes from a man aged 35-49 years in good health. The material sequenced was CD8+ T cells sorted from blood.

CDR3 coding DNA: TGTGCCAGCAGTGATAACACCGGGGAGCTGTTTTTT. The encoded protein is CASSDNTGELFF. The chain employs TRBV27 and TRBJ2-2; no firm D call. The germline gives CDR1 MNHEY, CDR2 SMNVEV (reference sequence). Between the trimmed V and J ends, which lost 5 bases and 2 bases, there was a span of 3 bases. The CDR3 consists of 12 residues.